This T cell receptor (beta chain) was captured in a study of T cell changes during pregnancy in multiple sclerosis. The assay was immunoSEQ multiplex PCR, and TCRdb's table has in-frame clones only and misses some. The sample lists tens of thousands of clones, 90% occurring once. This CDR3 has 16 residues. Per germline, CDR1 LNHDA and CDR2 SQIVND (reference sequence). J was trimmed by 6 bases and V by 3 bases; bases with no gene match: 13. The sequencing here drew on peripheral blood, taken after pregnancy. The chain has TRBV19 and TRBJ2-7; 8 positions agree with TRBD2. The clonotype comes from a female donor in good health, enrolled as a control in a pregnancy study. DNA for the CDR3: TGTGCCAGTAGTATTTCGGTCCTAGCGGGCTCAACCGAGCAGTACTTC. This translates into CASSISVLAGSTEQYF.